This is a list of T cell receptor beta chains from one sample in a study of T cell responses to AZD1222 COVID-19 vaccine. TCRdb keeps only in-frame clones here, not all; method: immunoSEQ multiplex PCR. The data show around 84,000 clones, roughly 82% seen once. The specimen comprised peripheral blood, sampled on day 0 of AZD1222 vaccination. These receptors all stem from an adult in good health. Both conserved end residues are part of each CDR3. D genes are given only for firm matches. Clone size is shown for a subset of rows, as once, few, many or a class of expanded clone.

d_gene	v_gene	abundance	j_gene	CDR3nt	CDR3aa
-	TRBV19	-	TRBJ2-5	TGTGCCAGTAGATCAATTACCGGACGTCACGAGGGGACCCTGTACTTC	CASRSITGRHEGTLYF
-	TRBV19	-	TRBJ2-1	TGTGCCACCCAAGCAGCCCAGGGCCCGTCCTACAATGAGCAGTTCTTC	CATQAAQGPSYNEQFF
-	TRBV5-6	-	TRBJ1-2	TGTGCCAGCAGCTTGGGAGGGTCTTATGGCTACACCTTC	CASSLGGSYGYTF
-	TRBV5-6	-	TRBJ1-1	TGTGCCAGCAGCTTGGGAGGTGGGGCTGAAGCTTTCTTT	CASSLGGGAEAFF
-	TRBV7-3	few	TRBJ1-5	TGTGCCAGCAGCTCCCAAGGCGATCAGCCCCAGCATTTT	CASSSQGDQPQHF
-	TRBV15	-	TRBJ1-2	TGTGCCACCAGCAGAGGGGGTCGGGGAGGATATGGCTACACCTTC	CATSRGGRGGYGYTF
TRBD2	TRBV9	few	TRBJ2-7	TGTGCCAGCAGCCCCGGGACTAGCGGCTACGAGCAGTACTTC	CASSPGTSGYEQYF
TRBD1	TRBV5-1	few	TRBJ1-6	TGCGCCAGCAGCTTGTCCGGGACAGGGGGATCACCCCTCCACTTT	CASSLSGTGGSPLHF
TRBD1	TRBV5-1	-	TRBJ2-2	TGCGCCAGCAGCTTGGTCACAGGGGTGGCCGGGGAGCTGTTTTTT	CASSLVTGVAGELFF
-	TRBV11-2	-	TRBJ1-1	TGTGCCAGCAGCTTAGTTGGCAGATCGAACACTGAAGCTTTCTTT	CASSLVGRSNTEAFF
TRBD1	TRBV5-4	few	TRBJ2-2	TGTGCCAGCAGCCTAGGGGGGGACAGGGGTATCGGGGAGCTGTTTTTT	CASSLGGDRGIGELFF
-	TRBV27	once	TRBJ1-1	TGTGCCAGCAGTTTACAGCGGAACACTGAAGCTTTCTTT	CASSLQRNTEAFF
-	TRBV5-4	-	TRBJ2-7	TGTGCCAGCAGCCCCGGACGGCCCTACGAGCAGTACTTC	CASSPGRPYEQYF
-	TRBV12-5	once	TRBJ2-5	TGTGCTAGTGCTGGAGGCGCAGAGACCCAGTACTTC	CASAGGAETQYF
-	TRBV14	-	TRBJ2-1	TGTGCCAGCAGCCAAGTTTCAAGGCAGGGAAATGAGCAGTTCTTC	CASSQVSRQGNEQFF
-	TRBV28	-	TRBJ2-7	TGTGCCAGCAGGGGCGACAGGAGGGCCTACGAGCAGTACTTC	CASRGDRRAYEQYF
-	TRBV5-1	-	TRBJ2-3	TGCGCCAGCAGCCCCGCGGGGGACAACACAGATACGCAGTATTTT	CASSPAGDNTDTQYF
-	TRBV19	-	TRBJ1-2	TGTGCCGTATCAGAGGGACCCTACTATGGCTACACCTTC	CAVSEGPYYGYTF
-	TRBV7-2	once	TRBJ2-3	TGTGCCAGCAGCCCTCCGGCGGTCCTCCGCACAGATACGCAGTATTTT	CASSPPAVLRTDTQYF
TRBD1	TRBV7-9	-	TRBJ2-1	TGTGCCAGCAGCTTAGAGGACAGGCCCCGGCCGTGGCAGTTCTTC	CASSLEDRPRPWQFF
-	TRBV28	-	TRBJ2-7	TGTGCCAGCAGTCGGCTTCTGGGGGGTGAGGTTGAGCAGTACTTC	CASSRLLGGEVEQYF
TRBD1	TRBV3-1/TRBV3-2	-	TRBJ1-6	TGTGCCAGCAGCAACAGGACAGGGTTGGGGAGGTCACCCCTCCACTTT	CASSNRTGLGRSPLHF
-	TRBV15	-	TRBJ1-2	TGTGCCACCAGCAAGGGGGACACTACGGGCTATGGCTACACCTTC	CATSKGDTTGYGYTF
-	TRBV7-2	-	TRBJ1-1	TGTGCCAGCAGCTGGGTCGGACTTTCTGGTACTGAAGCTTTCTTT	CASSWVGLSGTEAFF
-	TRBV4-2	-	TRBJ1-3	TGTGCCAGCAGCCAAACCGGGGACTCTGGAAACACCATATATTTT	CASSQTGDSGNTIYF
-	TRBV30	many	TRBJ1-6	TGTGCCTGGAGAAAACAGGGAGGGAGGAATTCACCCCTCCACTTT	CAWRKQGGRNSPLHF
TRBD1	TRBV7-2	-	TRBJ1-3	TGTGCCAGCAGCGCTCGGACAGGGAAAGACACCATATATTTT	CASSARTGKDTIYF
-	TRBV5-5	-	TRBJ1-3	TGTGCCAGCAGCTTGGGAGGGGCTTATGACACCATATATTTT	CASSLGGAYDTIYF
-	TRBV5-4	once	TRBJ1-2	TGTGCCAGCAGCTTGGGGGGGCGCGGCTATGGCTACACCTTC	CASSLGGRGYGYTF
-	TRBV5-4	-	TRBJ1-1	TGTGCCAGCAGCTTGAGGGGGGCCCCGAACACTGAAGCTTTCTTT	CASSLRGAPNTEAFF